The next 15 T cell receptor beta chains were all read from a single sample in a study of T cell responses to AZD1222 COVID-19 vaccine listed by TCRdb under 2021. To prepare the library, the immunoSEQ multiplex PCR assay was applied. TCRdb took over this immuneACCESS table, retaining in-frame rearrangements with V and J assigned. Such tables are incomplete; in checked studies, under half of the missing clones stem from an unresolved V gene, and the remainder is unexplained. The sample data list around 80,000 clones, and roughly 88% of these were observed just once. The top ten clonotypes cover about a tenth of the sample. Read against the paper, the sample's time point label means: baseline before first vaccination. The specimen was peripheral blood, collected on day 0 of AZD1222 vaccination. The source of these receptors is an adult in good health.

CDR3 sequence reads: CASSLSPVRGRGRGDTQYF. CDR3 nucleotides: TGTGCCAGCAGCTTATCCCCGGTCAGGGGGAGGGGCCGGGGCGATACGCAGTATTTT. J is TRBJ2-3 and V is TRBV11-2; the D gene could be TRBD1 or TRBD2 (7 bases each). V lost 2 bases to trimming and J lost 6 bases, with 27 bases between them. The CDR3 has 19 amino acids. Germline CDR1 SGHAT, CDR2 FQNNGV.

The CDR3 reads CASVGRGPSYEQYV. The CDR3 DNA sequence: TGTGCCAGTGTGGGAAGGGGGCCATCCTACGAGCAGTACGTC. This chain joins TRBV28 and TRBJ2-7, with 7 bases that match TRBD1. The CDR3 sequence is 14 residues long. V lost 9 bases and J lost 1; bases outside the gene matches: 9. Germline CDR1 and CDR2: MDHEN and SYDVKM.

This chain joins TRBV7-2 and TRBJ2-1; D may correspond to TRBD1 or TRBD2 (6 bases each). In germline, CDR1 is SGHTA, CDR2 FQGNSA. V was clipped by 2 bases and J by 1 base, with 9 bases between them. This CDR3 contains 15 residues. CDR3: CASSLRGASYNEQFF. The CDR3 DNA sequence: TGTGCCAGCAGCTTAAGGGGGGCGTCCTACAATGAGCAGTTCTTC.

This clone has just one count. The chain joins TRBV7-2 to TRBJ1-5; 9 bases agree with TRBD1. Per germline, CDR1 SGHTA and CDR2 FQGNSA. The V gene end was trimmed by 5 bases and the J gene end by 6 bases; junction bases not matched to a gene: 8. The length of the CDR3 is 15 residues. The CDR3 protein is CASSGLTGGTQPQHF. The CDR3 region has the DNA TGTGCCAGCAGCGGATTGACAGGGGGAACTCAGCCCCAGCATTTT.

This clone came up once. V usage is TRBV28 and J usage is TRBJ1-3; no firm D call. V was trimmed by 5 bases and J by 4 bases, leaving 9 bases between them. Germline CDR1 and CDR2: MDHEN and SYDVKM. CDR3 size: 13 residues. The CDR3 spells CASSPPPGNTIYF. The CDR3 region has the DNA TGTGCCAGCAGTCCCCCCCCCGGAAACACCATATATTTT. The full variable domain, with the rest looked up from reference TRBV28 and TRBJ1-3, is DVKVTQSSRYLVKRTGEKVFLECVQDMDHENMFWYRQDPGLGLRLIYFSYDVKMKEKGDIPEGYSVSREKKERFSLILESASTNQTSMYLCASSPPPGNTIYFGEGSWLTVV.

The chain carries TRBV11-2 and TRBJ2-1, with 10 bases that match TRBD2. Trimming removed 5 bases from V and 6 bases from J; junction bases left unmatched: 4. There are 14 residues in the CDR3. Looked up from germline, CDR1 is SGHAT and CDR2 is FQNNGV. CDR3 DNA sequence: TGTGCCAGCAGCACGGGACTAGCGTTCAATGAGCAGTTCTTC. It yields the protein CASSTGLAFNEQFF.

The rearrangement uses TRBV7-8 and TRBJ2-1, with D uncertain. The V gene's germline CDR1 is SGHVS and CDR2 FQNEAQ. CDR3 length: 15 amino acids. V lost 3 bases, J lost 10 bases, and 19 bases lay in between. The CDR3 coding sequence is TGTGCCAGCAGCTTTTCAAGTGGCTACCCGATAGAGCAGTTCTTC. This sequence encodes CASSFSSGYPIEQFF.

The J gene is TRBJ1-1, the V gene TRBV7-6, with unresolved D. The CDR3 contains 13 residues. V gave up 2 bases and J gave up 3 bases, with 7 bases separating them. The germline V gene has CDR1 SGHVS and CDR2 FNYEAQ. CDR3 protein: CASSLSGDTEAFF. Written as DNA, the CDR3 is TGTGCCAGCAGCTTAAGTGGAGACACTGAAGCTTTCTTT.

This chain links TRBV10-3 with TRBJ1-5, with 9 nucleotides matching TRBD1. V lost 3 bases to trimming and J lost 4 bases; unmatched junction nucleotides: 13. CDR1 and CDR2 from the germline V gene are ENHRY and SYGVKD. The CDR3 is 18 amino acids. The CDR3 DNA sequence: TGTGCCATCAGTGAAGCCGGGACAGGGAAGGGGGAAAATCAGCCCCAGCATTTT. This codes for CAISEAGTGKGENQPQHF.

The chain links TRBV9 to TRBJ1-3; TRBD1 might be the D (5 bases). Germline values: CDR1 SGDLS, CDR2 YYNGEE. V lost 6 bases to trimming and J lost 0 bases, with 19 bases between them. CDR3 length: 17 amino acids. The CDR3 spells CASTRGVGGTSGNTIYF. The CDR3 bases are TGTGCCAGCACCCGGGGCGTGGGCGGCACCTCTGGAAACACCATATATTTT.

The chain uses TRBV5-1 and TRBJ2-1; D unclear. The CDR3 is 15 amino acids. The germline V and J ends were trimmed by 2 bases and 6 bases, with 15 bases remaining between them. In germline, CDR1 is SGHRS, CDR2 YFSETQ. CDR3 in DNA: TGCGCCAGCAGCTTACAGAGTACTTCGATCAATGAGCAGTTCTTC. Encoded protein: CASSLQSTSINEQFF.

The V call is TRBV19, the J call TRBJ2-5, with 9 nucleotides matching TRBD2. Losses at the gene ends were 3 bases for V and 7 bases for J; bases not matched to a gene: 9. Germline assignment: CDR1 LNHDA and CDR2 SQIVND (reference sequence). The CDR3 sequence is 15 residues long. Here the CDR3 DNA reads TGTGCCAGTAGTATGGTAGCGGGGGCACGACGGACCCAGTACTTC. It encodes CASSMVAGARRTQYF. Full variable domain (remainder filled in from reference TRBV19 and TRBJ2-5): DGGITQSPKYLFRKEGQNVTLSCEQNLNHDAMYWYRQDPGQGLRLIYYSQIVNDFQKGDIAEGYSVSREKKESFPLTVTSAQKNPTAFYLCASSMVAGARRTQYFGPGTRLLVL.

The rearrangement uses TRBV6-4 and TRBJ2-1; D is unclear. Trimming left V 0 bases short and J 8 bases short, with 17 bases between. Germline loops: CDR1 MRHNA, CDR2 SNTAGT. The CDR3 is 16 amino acids. The CDR3 nucleotides are TGTGCCAGCAGTGACTCGGGAAAATTATACCGCGATGAGCAGTTCTTC. Its protein is CASSDSGKLYRDEQFF.

The V gene is TRBV3-1 (or the pseudogene TRBV3-2), the J gene TRBJ2-5; D ambiguous. There are 12 residues in the CDR3. Germline V gene data show CDR1 as LGHDT and CDR2 as YNNKEL (reference sequence). Between the trimmed V and J ends, which lost 4 bases and 5 bases, there was a span of 8 bases. The CDR3 is CASSRLVETQYF. The CDR3, as DNA: TGTGCCAGCAGCCGGCTAGTCGAGACCCAGTACTTC.

The chain employs TRBV4-1 and TRBJ2-1; TRBD2 aligns across 13 bases. The CDR3 sequence is 18 residues long. Germline V CDR1 and CDR2: MGHRA, YSYEKL. The V and J ends lost 4 bases and 0 bases, in that order; junction bases with no gene match: 6. This CDR3 is CASSPGLAGTSSYNEQFF. CDR3 DNA: TGCGCCAGCAGCCCGGGACTAGCGGGGACAAGCTCCTACAATGAGCAGTTCTTC.